A selection of T cell receptor beta chains follows, all from one sample in a study of T cell repertoires in cytomegalovirus infection. Each CDR3 protein gets one entry after TCRdb re-called the reads with MiXCR. This sample has about 890,000 distinct CDR3 sequences, with approximately 31% found just once. Antigen specificity for these receptors is unknown. The sample here was cultured CD8+ T cells from PBMCs, taken from culture after CMV antigen stimulation. The receptors originated from a human donor in good health (CMV status not recorded). Some clones in this sample may be carry-over from other donors' samples. CDR3s include the opening cysteine and the closing phenylalanine or tryptophan. Fields, in order: clone size, D gene, V gene, J gene, CDR3 DNA, CDR3 protein. The D gene is left open where the match is weak. Rows may omit the clone size; those that give it use once, few, many or a size class.

>few|.|TRBV6-1|TRBJ2-2
TGTGCCAGCAGCAATACGCCCGTCATGAACACCGGGGAGCTGTTTTTT
CASSNTPVMNTGELFF
>.|.|TRBV28|TRBJ1-2
TGTGCCAGCCGGAGGGGACAAAGCCGTAATGGCTACACCTTC
CASRRGQSRNGYTF
>once|.|TRBV11-3|TRBJ1-1
TGTGCCAGCAGCGGAGCCGAGAACACTGAAGCTTTCTTT
CASSGAENTEAFF
>.|TRBD1|TRBV6-2/TRBV6-3|TRBJ1-2
TGTGCCAGCAAAATGGGACAGCTCATCTATGGCTACACCTTC
CASKMGQLIYGYTF
>.|.|TRBV5-1|TRBJ2-6
TGCGCCAGCAGCTCCAAATCTGGGGCCAACGTCCTGACTTTC
CASSSKSGANVLTF
>few|TRBD1|TRBV7-6|TRBJ2-1
TGTGCCAGCAGCGCCGGGACAGTATACAATGAGCAGTTCTTC
CASSAGTVYNEQFF
>.|.|TRBV2|TRBJ1-2
TGTTCCAGCAATGAAGCCCAGCTCGGCTATGGCTACACCTTC
CSSNEAQLGYGYTF
>many|TRBD1|TRBV7-8|TRBJ1-1
TGTGCCAGCAGTTCTCAGGGGGCGGGGGACACTGAAGCTTTCTTT
CASSSQGAGDTEAFF
>many|.|TRBV7-6|TRBJ1-5
TGTGCCAGCAGCTTAGGTGGCCCTAATCAGCCCCAGCATTTT
CASSLGGPNQPQHF
>.|.|TRBV20-1|TRBJ2-6
TGCAGTGCTCGGACTGCCTACTCTGGGGCCAACGTCCTGACTTTC
CSARTAYSGANVLTF
>few|TRBD1|TRBV5-1|TRBJ2-2
TGCGCCAGCAGCTTGTTTCGGACAGGCAACACCGGGGAGCTGTTTTTT
CASSLFRTGNTGELFF
>.|TRBD1|TRBV3-1|TRBJ1-2
TGTGCCAGCAGCCAAGAGAAGGACAGGGAAAACTATGGCTACACCTTC
CASSQEKDRENYGYTF
>many|.|TRBV12-3/TRBV12-4|TRBJ1-1
TGTGCCAGCAGTTTCCTACAGGGCGGGACTGAAGCTTTCTTT
CASSFLQGGTEAFF
>.|TRBD1|TRBV10-3|TRBJ1-5
TGTGCCATCGGGAAACCGGGACAGGGGCGTCAGCCCCAGCATTTT
CAIGKPGQGRQPQHF
>.|.|TRBV5-6|TRBJ2-7
TGTGCCAGCAGCTTGGTCGCAGGGGCTCCCTCCTACGAGCAGTACTTC
CASSLVAGAPSYEQYF
>few|.|TRBV6-5|TRBJ2-3
TGTGCCAGCAGTTACTTAGAAACAGATACGCAGTATTTT
CASSYLETDTQYF
>many|.|TRBV7-2|TRBJ2-3
TGTGCCAGCAGCTTCATAACGGGGGCCTTCACAGATACGCAGTATTTT
CASSFITGAFTDTQYF
>many|.|TRBV5-5|TRBJ2-2
TGTGCCAGCAGCTTGGATCTTGCCGGGTCCGGGGAGCTGTTTTTT
CASSLDLAGSGELFF
>.|.|TRBV19|TRBJ1-1
TGTGCCAATAGGCAAGGTGGCAGGGGCGCTTGGGACACTGAAGCTTTCTTT
CANRQGGRGAWDTEAFF
>.|.|TRBV2|TRBJ2-1
TGTGCCAGCAGGCACCGGGCCCCGGAGGAAAATGAGCAGTTCTTC
CASRHRAPEENEQFF
>many|.|TRBV12-3/TRBV12-4|TRBJ2-3
TGTGCCAGCAGTTTGGTGGGAGAGTATACGCAGTATTTT
CASSLVGEYTQYF
>many|TRBD1|TRBV12-3/TRBV12-4|TRBJ2-1
TGTGCCAGCAGTTTCTTGGGACAGTTTAATGAGCAGTTCTTC
CASSFLGQFNEQFF
>.|TRBD1|TRBV7-4|TRBJ2-1
TGTGCCAGCAGCCCACGGGACAGAACCTACAATGAGCAGTTCTTC
CASSPRDRTYNEQFF
>.|TRBD1|TRBV27|TRBJ1-1
TGTGCCAGCAGAGGGGGCTTTGAAGCTTTCTTT
CASRGGFEAFF
>few|TRBD1|TRBV5-4|TRBJ1-2
TGTGCCAGCACTGGACAGGGGAGCTATGGTTACACCTTC
CASTGQGSYGYTF
>.|TRBD1|TRBV25-1|TRBJ1-2
TGTGCCAGCCGTAGTCTCCGGGACAGGGGGCCGCTCTATGGCTACACCTTC
CASRSLRDRGPLYGYTF
>.|TRBD1|TRBV12-3/TRBV12-4|TRBJ2-7
TGTGCCAGCAGTTCCCGGGACAGGGGGGTTTACGAGCAGTACTTC
CASSSRDRGVYEQYF
>.|TRBD1|TRBV7-2|TRBJ2-2
TGTGCCAACACTCTTCCGGGACAGCTCACCGGGGAGCTGTTTTTT
CANTLPGQLTGELFF
>.|.|TRBV6-1|TRBJ2-1
TGTGCCAGCACCCCTCGGTTCTACAATGAGCAGTTCTTC
CASTPRFYNEQFF
>.|TRBD1|TRBV28|TRBJ2-1
TGTGCCAGCAGAAGACAGGGGAAGAAGTTCTTC
CASRRQGKKFF
>few|.|TRBV6-5|TRBJ1-6
TGTGCCAGCAGTTACTCGCCGGGACGCTTTAGGAACTCCTATAATTCACCCCTCCACTTT
CASSYSPGRFRNSYNSPLHF
>many|TRBD1|TRBV7-6|TRBJ1-5
TGTGCCAGCAGCGAGGACAGGGGGCTTAGCAATCAGCCCCAGCATTTT
CASSEDRGLSNQPQHF
>many|TRBD1|TRBV6-5|TRBJ1-2
TGTGCCAGCAGACAACAGGGGGGAAACTATGGCTACACCTTC
CASRQQGGNYGYTF
>.|TRBD1|TRBV5-1|TRBJ2-5
TGCGCCAGCAGCAGGGACAGGTCAGGAGAGACCCAGTACTTC
CASSRDRSGETQYF
>.|TRBD1|TRBV4-1|TRBJ1-5
TGCGCCAGCAGCCAGTGGGACAGGGGGCGAAATCAGCCCCAGCATTTT
CASSQWDRGRNQPQHF
>few|.|TRBV10-3|TRBJ1-1
TGTGCCATCAGTGAACGGTACCGGGGGAGGAACACTGAAGCTTTCTTT
CAISERYRGRNTEAFF
>many|TRBD1|TRBV7-2|TRBJ2-5
TGTGCCAGCAGCCAACCCGACAGGGGGCTAAGTGAGACCCAGTACTTC
CASSQPDRGLSETQYF
>few|TRBD1|TRBV6-5|TRBJ1-1
TGTGCCAGCAGTAGCGACAGGGGACTCGAAGCTTTCTTT
CASSSDRGLEAFF
>few|.|TRBV5-1|TRBJ2-2
TGCGCCAGCAGCTTGGCCCTGGACGGGGAGCTGTTTTTT
CASSLALDGELFF
>few|TRBD2|TRBV11-2|TRBJ2-5
TGTGCCAGCAGCTTAGACTCCCTTCGGGGGGTCTATGAGACCCAGTACTTC
CASSLDSLRGVYETQYF
>.|TRBD1|TRBV12-5|TRBJ2-7
TGTGCTAGTGGCAAGACAGGGTGGGCCTACGAGCAGTACTTC
CASGKTGWAYEQYF
>few|TRBD2|TRBV6-5|TRBJ2-5
TGTGCCAGCAGTTCGTGGACTAGCGGGGTTGACCAGTACTTC
CASSSWTSGVDQYF
>.|.|TRBV19|TRBJ1-1
TGTGCCAGTAGTATAGACCCGAATTGGGATGACACTGAAGCTTTCTTT
CASSIDPNWDDTEAFF
>many|TRBD1|TRBV7-9|TRBJ1-5
TGTGCCAGCAGCTGGAGTCGGGTGGGACAGGGGCCCAGCAATCAGCCCCAGCATTTT
CASSWSRVGQGPSNQPQHF
>.|TRBD2|TRBV2|TRBJ2-5
TGTGCCAGCAGTGGAGCTAGCGGACACCAAGAGACCCAGTACTTC
CASSGASGHQETQYF
>few|.|TRBV27|TRBJ1-5
TGTGCCAGCAGTTCCTACAGTCTTTCGGGAAATCAGCCCCAGCATTTT
CASSSYSLSGNQPQHF
>many|.|TRBV2|TRBJ2-5
TGTGCCAGCCTCCGGGGGGACAGACAAACCCAAGAGACCCAGTACTTC
CASLRGDRQTQETQYF
>.|.|TRBV4-3|TRBJ1-6
TGCGCCAGCAGCCAAGAGGATCAGATGACAGGAGCCTATTCACCCCTCCACTTT
CASSQEDQMTGAYSPLHF